Below, 21 T cell receptor beta chains from the same sample are listed, as sequenced in a study of Ad26.COV2.S vaccination and SARS-CoV-2 variants (dated by TCRdb to the early 2020s). The library came from the immunoSEQ multiplex PCR assay. TCRdb carries this immuneACCESS record with in-frame sequences only. Its versions omit some clonotypes, under half of them owing to an unresolved V gene in the studies checked, with the rest unexplained. A total of about 400,000 clones appear in this sample, roughly 90% of them only once. The ten most abundant clones make up 1.5% to 2% of the sample. The sample's treatment or condition label is to be understood as: 19 received Ad26.COV2.S at low or high dose, single or two shots; several received placebo; per-sample allocation not given. For vaccine and placebo recipients, repertoires were sequenced using samples collected on day 63 after the first injection.

The sequencing used peripheral blood, collected in a trial of Ad26.COV2.S vaccine versus placebo. These receptors all stem from a person between 18 and 59 years old who received the Ad26.COV2.S COVID-19 vaccine or a placebo.

V and J are TRBV30 and TRBJ1-1; no clear D gene. The ends were cut back, 0 bases at V and 5 bases at J, with 13 bases in the middle. The CDR3 spans 14 residues. Germline CDR1 is GTSNPN and CDR2 is SVGIG (reference sequence). CDR3 nucleotide sequence: TGTGCCTGGAGTGTCCGACACGGAGGGACTGAAGCTTTCTTT. This encodes CAWSVRHGGTEAFF.

This chain links TRBV5-6 with TRBJ2-7; D may be TRBD2 (6 bases). Germline V gene sequence: CDR1 SGHDT, CDR2 YYEEEE. The V gene lost 3 bases and the J gene lost 0 bases, with 13 bases spanning the gap. The CDR3 contains 15 residues. DNA of the CDR3: TGTGCCAGCAGCTCCCCCGGGACTCACTCCTACGAGCAGTACTTC. It is translated as CASSSPGTHSYEQYF.

This sequence joins TRBV3-1 (or the pseudogene TRBV3-2) and TRBJ1-3; 8 bases are shared with TRBD1. The CDR3 is 16 amino acids. The junction had 4 bases not matched to a gene; V was cut back by 0 bases and J by 3 bases. CDR1 LGHDT and CDR2 YNNKEL come from the germline V gene (reference sequence). CDR3 sequence (DNA): TGTGCCAGCAGCCAAGACACCAGGGGGCTTGGAAACACCATATATTTT. Protein product: CASSQDTRGLGNTIYF.

This rearrangement joins TRBV19 to TRBJ2-7; TRBD2 might be the D (5 bases). The CDR3 totals 13 residues. Trimming shortened V by 4 bases and J by 6 bases, and 13 bases separated the two germline ends. Germline V gene data show CDR1 as LNHDA and CDR2 as SQIVND (reference sequence). The CDR3 DNA sequence: TGTGCCAGTAGTACCCATCTAGCAGCCGAGCAGTACTTC. It codes for CASSTHLAAEQYF.

This sequence joins TRBV18 and TRBJ2-2, with unresolved D. The CDR3 totals 15 residues. Germline CDR1 and CDR2: KGHSH and LQKENI. Deletions cut 1 base from V and 6 bases from J, with 12 bases between. The CDR3 spells CASSPQGIRAGELFF. In nucleotides, the CDR3 is TGTGCCAGCTCACCACAGGGTATACGGGCCGGGGAGCTGTTTTTT.

This clone was observed a single time. The chain couples TRBV7-3 to TRBJ2-1; TRBD2 aligns across 12 bases. The length of the CDR3 is 16 residues. From germline, CDR1 is SGHTA and CDR2 FQGTGA. V lost 5 bases, J lost 8 bases, and 10 bases stayed unmatched. CDR3 in amino acids: CASSLPTSGRLDEQFF. CDR3 DNA sequence: TGTGCCAGCAGCCTCCCTACTAGCGGGAGGCTCGATGAGCAGTTCTTC.

The V and J genes are TRBV18 and TRBJ2-3; 7 bases align to TRBD2. CDR3 length equals 14 residues. The germline gives CDR1 KGHSH, CDR2 LQKENI. Losses at the gene ends were 4 bases for V and 0 bases for J; bases not matched to a gene: 1. Here the CDR3 DNA reads TGTGCCAGCTCACGTAGCGGGAGCACAGATACGCAGTATTTT. Encoded protein: CASSRSGSTDTQYF.

The chain carries TRBV5-8 and TRBJ2-3; no reliable D call. The germline gives CDR1 SGHTS, CDR2 YDEGEE. V was shortened by 3 bases and J by 6 bases, with 11 bases between the two germline ends. The CDR3 has 13 residues. CDR3 region: CASSWADGDTQYF. As DNA, the CDR3 is TGTGCCAGCAGCTGGGCGGACGGGGATACGCAGTATTTT.

The V call is TRBV18, the J call TRBJ2-6; 8 nucleotides align to TRBD1. Germline trimming cut 3 bases from V and 0 bases from J; bases unmatched to any gene: 7. Germline V gene lookup returns CDR1 KGHSH and CDR2 LQKENI. The CDR3 covers 18 residues. The CDR3 region has the DNA TGTGCCAGCTCACCTACGACAGGGGCTAACTCTGGGGCCAACGTCCTGACTTTC. It encodes CASSPTTGANSGANVLTF.

This sequence joins TRBV6-5 and TRBJ1-1; D unclear. The length of the CDR3 is 12 residues. V was trimmed by 4 bases and J by 6 bases, leaving 9 bases between them. Germline CDR1 and CDR2: MNHEY and SVGAGI. CDR3 nucleotide sequence: TGTGCCAGCAGTTCCCGAGGAGCTGAAGCTTTCTTT. This encodes CASSSRGAEAFF.

The V call is TRBV18, the J call TRBJ1-6, with TRBD1 as a possible D gene (6 bases). The CDR3 loop spans 15 amino acids. Germline V gene sequence: CDR1 KGHSH, CDR2 LQKENI. The V gene lost 6 bases and the J gene lost 8 bases, with 17 bases spanning the gap. The CDR3 sequence: CASSPVAGEHSPLHF. In DNA form, the CDR3 reads TGTGCCAGCTCCCCGGTGGCAGGGGAGCATTCACCCCTCCACTTT. The full variable domain, with the rest looked up from reference TRBV18 and TRBJ1-6, is NAGVMQNPRHLVRRRGQEARLRCSPMKGHSHVYWYRQLPEEGLKFMVYLQKENIIDESGMPKERFSAEFPKEGPSILRIQQVVRGDSAAYFCASSPVAGEHSPLHFGNGTRLTVT.

The chain carries TRBV7-2 and TRBJ1-6; no clear D gene. Looked up from germline, CDR1 is SGHTA and CDR2 is FQGNSA. Trimming stripped 4 bases from V and 3 bases from J, with 13 bases between. The CDR3 totals 16 residues. CDR3 sequence reads: CASSSTPKLYNSPLHF. The CDR3 DNA follows: TGTGCCAGCAGCTCGACACCAAAGCTCTATAATTCACCCCTCCACTTT.

This chain links TRBV5-1 with TRBJ1-1, with a possible D match to TRBD1 (5 bases). Germline V gene sequence: CDR1 SGHRS, CDR2 YFSETQ. V shed 3 bases and J shed 4 bases, with 13 bases lying between them. This CDR3 region has 14 residues. In DNA, the CDR3 is TGCGCCAGCAGCTCCAGTGGGGGTACCACTGAAGCTTTCTTT. Translating it yields CASSSSGGTTEAFF.

The CDR3 DNA is TGTGCCAGCAGTTACTCGAATCCGGACCACAATCAGCCCCAGCATTTT. It translates to CASSYSNPDHNQPQHF. The chain recombines TRBV6-5 with TRBJ1-5; D is undetermined. Germline V gives CDR1 MNHEY, CDR2 SVGAGI. This CDR3 is built from 16 residues. The ends were cut back, 0 bases at V and 3 bases at J, with 12 bases in the middle.

This clone was counted a single time. This chain uses TRBV5-6 with TRBJ1-5; no clear D. V was trimmed by 4 bases and J by 7 bases, leaving 15 bases between them. CDR3 length: 14 residues. Per germline, CDR1 SGHDT and CDR2 YYEEEE. The CDR3 sequence: CASSPRGVGQPQHF. DNA for the CDR3: TGTGCCAGCAGCCCGCGGGGAGTTGGCCAGCCCCAGCATTTT. The full variable domain, completed using reference TRBV5-6 and TRBJ1-5, is DAGVTQSPTHLIKTRGQQVTLRCSPKSGHDTVSWYQQALGQGPQFIFQYYEEEERQRGNFPDRFSGHQFPNYSSELNVNALLLGDSALYLCASSPRGVGQPQHFGDGTRLSIL.

The chain couples TRBV28 to TRBJ1-2; D is perhaps TRBD1 (5 bases). The CDR3 extends over 14 amino acids. Germline CDR1 and CDR2: MDHEN and SYDVKM. V shed 6 bases and J shed 4 bases, with 15 bases lying between them. The CDR3 region has the DNA TGTGCCAGCAGACTGGGGCAGGAGATCTATGGCTACACCTTC. Translating gives CASRLGQEIYGYTF.

About this clone: This sample also contains other DNA sequences that code for the same CDR3. This chain connects TRBV5-1 to TRBJ2-5; possible D gene TRBD2, 5 bases. Looked up from germline, CDR1 is SGHRS and CDR2 is YFSETQ. The CDR3 has 13 residues. V was trimmed by 0 bases and J by 4 bases, leaving 7 bases between them. As DNA, the CDR3 is TGCGCCAGCAGCTTGGCGGGGTTAGAGACCCAGTACTTC. This codes for CASSLAGLETQYF.

The rearrangement joins TRBV29-1 to TRBJ2-3; D gene ambiguous. The CDR3 totals 14 residues. Germline loops: CDR1 SQVTM, CDR2 ANQGSEA. V shed 4 bases and J shed 1 base, with 12 bases lying between them. This CDR3 reads CSVGGAGGTDTQYF. DNA of the CDR3: TGCAGCGTTGGGGGTGCCGGCGGCACAGATACGCAGTATTTT.

V and J are TRBV9 and TRBJ2-3, with D tentatively TRBD1 (5 bases). This CDR3 is built from 14 residues. The V gene lost 2 bases and the J gene lost 1 base, with 8 bases spanning the gap. Germline loops: CDR1 SGDLS, CDR2 YYNGEE. The CDR3 spells CASSVRRGTDTQYF. CDR3 sequence (DNA): TGTGCCAGCAGCGTTCGCAGGGGCACAGATACGCAGTATTTT. The full variable domain, in which reference TRBV9 and TRBJ2-3 provide the parts outside the CDR3, is DSGVTQTPKHLITATGQRVTLRCSPRSGDLSVYWYQQSLDQGLQFLIQYYNGEERAKGNILERFSAQQFPDLHSELNLSSLELGDSALYFCASSVRRGTDTQYFGPGTRLTVL.

The J gene is TRBJ2-5, the V gene TRBV1; the D segment call TRBD2 is taken from the table without a DNA check. TRBV1 corresponds to a pseudogene. The CDR3 extends over 23 amino acids. CDR3 in DNA: TGCACCAGCAGCCAATATAACGGGCGGGGGGGGCGCCCCCTAGCGGGAAGGGCGGAGACCCAGTACTTC. Translating it yields CTSSQYNGRGGRPLAGRAETQYF.

This clone was detected a few times. V gene TRBV19 combines with J gene TRBJ1-5; no clear D. This CDR3 is 14 amino acids long. Germline CDR1 and CDR2: LNHDA and SQIVND (reference sequence). Trimming left V 3 bases short and J 4 bases short, with 10 bases between. The CDR3 spells CASSIQVRNQPQHF. The CDR3, as DNA: TGTGCCAGTAGTATTCAGGTTAGGAATCAGCCCCAGCATTTT. The entire variable domain, with the rest obtained from reference TRBV19 and TRBJ1-5, is as follows: DGGITQSPKYLFRKEGQNVTLSCEQNLNHDAMYWYRQDPGQGLRLIYYSQIVNDFQKGDIAEGYSVSREKKESFPLTVTSAQKNPTAFYLCASSIQVRNQPQHFGDGTRLSIL.